This T cell receptor (beta chain) was recovered during a study of cytomegalovirus exposure and HLA in healthy donors. The CDR3 runs to 14 residues. CDR1 and CDR2 from the germline V gene are SGDLS and YYNGEE. As regards this clone: The junction departs from the called germline gene at one end, perhaps through a read error.

Researchers ran the PCR with 60 Vbeta and 13 Jbeta primers. Produced via immunoSEQ multiplex PCR; TCRdb's table is partial and in-frame only. The sample records 150,000 to 200,000 clones, around 90% being singletons. The clonotype was recovered from a woman aged 18-29 years in good health and CMV-seronegative. The chain is built from TRBV9 and TRBJ1-2, with D perhaps TRBD1 (5 bases). Sequenced sample: PBMCs. CDR3 sequence: CASSVDRSSYGYPF. CDR3 coding DNA: TGTGCCAGCAGCGTAGACAGGAGCAGTTATGGCTACCCCTTC.